In this sample, the clone carrying this T cell receptor beta chain turned up a few times. The CDR3 runs 14 residues. Germline CDR1 is DFQATT and CDR2 is SNEGSKA (reference sequence). V was cut by 0 bases and J by 0 bases, with 6 bases left in between. Amplified TCR beta CDR3 regions derived from RNA transcripts. Initially, a first-round RT-PCR of the TCR CDR3 employed the HTBI primer set. Each CDR3 protein gets one entry after TCRdb re-called the multiplex PCR reads with MiXCR. This sample has under 450,000 distinct CDR3 sequences, with approximately 12% found just once. These data come from a study of T cells in Graves' hyperthyroidism and ophthalmopathy.

The rearrangement joins TRBV20-1 to TRBJ2-4; no clear D gene. This TCR was recovered from a man aged 30-40 years with Graves' hyperthyroidism that later progressed to Graves' ophthalmopathy. The sequencing sample was made of blood. For the CDR3, the DNA is TGCAGTGCTAGAGATCGGCTAGCCAAAAACATTCAGTACTTC. This sequence encodes CSARDRLAKNIQYF.